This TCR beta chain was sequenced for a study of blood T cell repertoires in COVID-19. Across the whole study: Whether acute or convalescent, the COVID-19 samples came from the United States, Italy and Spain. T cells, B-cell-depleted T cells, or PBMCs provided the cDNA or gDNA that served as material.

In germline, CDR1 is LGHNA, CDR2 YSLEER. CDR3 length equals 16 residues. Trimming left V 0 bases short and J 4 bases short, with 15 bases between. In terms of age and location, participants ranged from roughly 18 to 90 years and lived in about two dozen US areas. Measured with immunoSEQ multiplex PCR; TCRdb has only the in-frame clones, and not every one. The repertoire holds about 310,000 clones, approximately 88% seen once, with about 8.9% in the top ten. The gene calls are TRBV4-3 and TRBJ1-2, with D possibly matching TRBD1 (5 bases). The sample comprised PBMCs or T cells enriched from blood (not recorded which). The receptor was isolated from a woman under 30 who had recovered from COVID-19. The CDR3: CASSQDPQGPGYGYTF. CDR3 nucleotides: TGCGCCAGCAGCCAAGATCCCCAGGGCCCGGGCTATGGCTACACCTTC.